Listed below are T cell receptor beta chains from one sample, sequenced in a study of blood T cell repertoires in COVID-19. Clones were read by immunoSEQ multiplex PCR, and TCRdb kept only the in-frame ones, dropping some. This repertoire shows roughly 6,600 clones, around 90% found once; its top ten account for 22%. Sequenced input: peripheral blood. The receptors here all came from a human donor in a cohort sampled during active COVID-19. The CDR3 runs from the conserved cysteine through the conserved F or W. The D gene is left open where the match is weak. A clone size is listed for some rows: how often the clone was seen (once, few, many), or a class if it is expanded.

D gene,V gene,J gene,clone size,CDR3 length,CDR3 DNA,CDR3 protein
TRBD1,TRBV29-1,TRBJ2-5,.,12,TGCAGCGTACTATTACGAATCGGGACAGGTTACTTC,CSVLLRIGTGYF
.,TRBV7-3,TRBJ1-1,.,14,TGTGCCAGCAGCTCCGGAGGGAGGAACACTGAAGCTTTCTTT,CASSSGGRNTEAFF
TRBD2,TRBV18,TRBJ2-3,.,16,TGTGCCAGCTCAAGACTAGCGGGAGAAGGCACAGATACGCAGTATTTT,CASSRLAGEGTDTQYF
.,TRBV3-1/TRBV3-2,TRBJ2-1,once,16,TGTGCCAGCAGCCAGTCCGACAGTCGGGCGATCAATGAGCAGTTCTTC,CASSQSDSRAINEQFF
.,TRBV19,TRBJ2-1,.,16,TGTGCCAGTAGTATCCCAGTCGGGATTACCTACAATGAGCAGTTCTTC,CASSIPVGITYNEQFF
.,TRBV7-9,TRBJ1-2,.,15,TGTGCCAGCAGCTCCCCTGGTCTGGGCAACTATGGCTACACCTTC,CASSSPGLGNYGYTF
.,TRBV27,TRBJ1-4,.,14,TGTGCCAGCAGTTTATCCAGGGTCGGGGAAAAACTGTTTTTT,CASSLSRVGEKLFF
TRBD2,TRBV5-4,TRBJ2-3,.,14,TGTGCCAGCAGCTTGGGACGGGAGGTTGATACGCAGTATTTT,CASSLGREVDTQYF
.,TRBV7-2,TRBJ2-7,.,16,TGTGCCAGCAGCTTAGTGGGGGGCGGGAGCTCCTACGAGCAGTACTTC,CASSLVGGGSSYEQYF
TRBD1,TRBV7-2,TRBJ1-6,.,14,TGTGCCAGCAGCCCCGACAGGGGGAATTCACCCCTCCACTTT,CASSPDRGNSPLHF
TRBD1,TRBV7-3,TRBJ2-1,few,15,TGTGCCAGCAGCCATGGACAGGGAAACGGGAATGAGCAGTTCTTC,CASSHGQGNGNEQFF
TRBD2,TRBV19,TRBJ2-5,.,16,TGTGCCAGTAGTATGTTTGAGACTAGCGGGACGGAGACCCAGTACTTC,CASSMFETSGTETQYF
TRBD1,TRBV2,TRBJ1-2,.,14,TGTGCCAGCAGGATGGGACAGACTAACTATGGCTACACCTTC,CASRMGQTNYGYTF
TRBD2,TRBV4-2,TRBJ2-5,.,17,TGTGCCAGCAGCCAAGATCCTAGCGGGAGTAGACAAGAGACCCAGTACTTC,CASSQDPSGSRQETQYF
TRBD2,TRBV7-9,TRBJ2-1,.,13,TGTGCCAGCTCCCTAGCGGGGGGGCAAGAGCAGTTCTTC,CASSLAGGQEQFF
TRBD1,TRBV18,TRBJ2-1,.,13,TGTGCCAGCTCACCTGGGACAGGGGATGAGCAGTTCTTC,CASSPGTGDEQFF
.,TRBV30,TRBJ2-7,.,11,TGTGCCTGGAGTTTCGGGGGAGAGCAGTACTTC,CAWSFGGEQYF
.,TRBV6-1,TRBJ2-3,.,15,TGTGCCAGCAGTGAATCAGACAGAAGCACAGATACGCAGTATTTT,CASSESDRSTDTQYF
.,TRBV6-7,TRBJ1-6,.,14,TGTGCCAGCAGTTACTCTAAGTGGCATTCACCCCTCCACTTT,CASSYSKWHSPLHF
.,TRBV5-6,TRBJ2-3,.,13,TGTGCCAGCAGCTGGCGGGTCACAGATACGCAGTATTTT,CASSWRVTDTQYF
.,TRBV18,TRBJ1-3,.,15,TGTGCCAGCTCACCACGACATCCTTCTGGAAACACCATATATTTT,CASSPRHPSGNTIYF
TRBD1,TRBV19,TRBJ1-1,.,16,TGTGCCAGTACCTTAGGGACAGGGACCATGAACACTGAAGCTTTCTTT,CASTLGTGTMNTEAFF
TRBD2,TRBV6-2/TRBV6-3,TRBJ2-2,once,16,TGTGCCAGCAGTACCGGGACTAGCGGTAACACCGGGGAGCTGTTTTTT,CASSTGTSGNTGELFF
.,TRBV3-1/TRBV3-2,TRBJ1-2,.,15,TGTGCCAGCAGCCCTTGGACATCTGCTAACTATGGCTACACCTTC,CASSPWTSANYGYTF
TRBD1,TRBV6-1,TRBJ1-1,few,13,TGTGCCAGCAGTGAGACAGGGTACACTGAAGCTTTCTTT,CASSETGYTEAFF
TRBD1,TRBV11-2,TRBJ2-7,few,13,TGTGCCAGCAGCTCCGGGACAGGTGGCGAGCAGTACTTC,CASSSGTGGEQYF
.,TRBV7-2,TRBJ2-1,.,17,TGTGCCAGCAGCTTATTCGCTTTGGGAGCGGGCTACAATGAGCAGTTCTTC,CASSLFALGAGYNEQFF
TRBD1,TRBV7-6,TRBJ2-2,.,16,TGTGCCAGCAGCTCCGGGACAGCGGTAGATCCCGGGGAGCTGTTTTTT,CASSSGTAVDPGELFF
.,TRBV3-1/TRBV3-2,TRBJ1-2,.,15,TGTGCCAGCAGCCCCAGCAGGGGCAAACTTTATGGCTACACCTTC,CASSPSRGKLYGYTF
TRBD2,TRBV29-1,TRBJ2-7,.,14,TGCAGCGGCACGCCCGGGACTAGTCTATCCGAGCAGTACTTC,CSGTPGTSLSEQYF
TRBD2,TRBV7-8,TRBJ2-5,once,15,TGTGCCAGCAGCCCCCGTGGTAGCGGGAAAGAGACCCAGTACTTC,CASSPRGSGKETQYF
TRBD1,TRBV11-2,TRBJ2-1,.,15,TGTGCCAGCAGCCTCACAGGGGGCGTCTACAATGAGCAGTTCTTC,CASSLTGGVYNEQFF